This T cell receptor (beta chain) originates from a study of blood T cell repertoires in COVID-19. Profiling relied on immunoSEQ multiplex PCR, and the TCRdb table lists in-frame clones only, not all of them. This table holds about 350,000 clones, roughly 90% found once. Trimming stripped 8 bases from V and 5 bases from J, with 15 bases between. The germline gives CDR1 MNHNY, CDR2 SVGAGI (reference sequence). This CDR3 contains 13 residues. There are a few counts of this clone. The chain employs TRBV6-6 and TRBJ1-2; the D gene is possibly TRBD1 (6 bases). Sequencing used peripheral blood. The receptor was derived from a woman between 65 and 79 years old with COVID-19, enrolled during active disease. CDR3 DNA: TGTGCCAGCCACAGGGTATTGTGGTATGGCTACACCTTC. Encoded protein: CASHRVLWYGYTF.